This T cell receptor (beta chain) was obtained from a study of T cell clonality in common variable immunodeficiency. Points from the study as a whole: In common variable immunodeficiency, TCR beta chains reportedly carried fewer deletions and N-nucleotide insertions.

This clone was seen at least ten times. Its antigen is still unknown. Clones were sequenced by immunoSEQ multiplex PCR, and TCRdb holds only the in-frame ones, with some missing. This sample carries about 42,000 clones and no singletons, and around 6% goes to the top ten. This receptor was taken from a human donor with common variable immunodeficiency. The sequencing sample was made of peripheral blood mononuclear cells.

The CDR3 protein is CASSGLAGVGTQYF. CDR3 bases read: TGTGCCAGCAGTGGACTAGCGGGAGTGGGGACC. The rearrangement links TRBV6-1 to TRBJ2-5; 12 nucleotides agree with TRBD2. Coverage ceases 3 residues before the CDR3 finishes, and the germline J gene fills in the end. The CDR3 totals 14 residues. The V and J ends lost 4 bases and 7 bases, in that order; junction bases with no gene match: 4. CDR1 MNHNS and CDR2 SASEGT come from the germline V gene.